The 14 T cell receptor beta chains below come from one sample, sequenced in a study of blood T cell repertoires in COVID-19. The protocol was immunoSEQ multiplex PCR, while the TCRdb copy is restricted to in-frame clones and leaves out a portion. The sample consists of 250,000 to 350,000 clones, approximately 86% of them appearing once. The sequencing sample was made of PBMCs or T cells enriched from blood (not recorded which). These receptors were taken from a woman aged 25 to 45 who had recovered from COVID-19.

V gene TRBV25-1 combines with J gene TRBJ1-4, with D possibly being TRBD1 (5 bases). V was trimmed by 6 bases and J by 5 bases, leaving 16 bases between them. CDR3 length: 15 residues. Germline V gives CDR1 MGHDK, CDR2 SYGVNS. The chain's CDR3 is CASRFQGTSNEKLFF. The CDR3 DNA reads TGTGCCAGCAGATTTCAAGGGACTTCGAATGAAAAACTGTTTTTT.

The chain uses TRBV12-3 or TRBV12-4 and TRBJ1-2; a possible D gene is TRBD1 (5 bases). V was trimmed by 6 bases and J by 10 bases, leaving 15 bases between them. The CDR3 spans 12 residues. The CDR3 here is CASRAGGEDYTF. DNA for the CDR3: TGTGCCAGCAGGGCGGGGGGAGAAGACTACACCTTC.

This clone was counted only a few times. V is TRBV5-4 and J is TRBJ1-3; D perhaps matches TRBD1 (6 bases). V lost 2 bases and J lost 1, with 7 bases in between. The V gene's germline CDR1 is SGHNT and CDR2 YYREEE (reference sequence). This CDR3 has 14 residues. The CDR3 loop reads CASSLQGSGNTIYF. As DNA, the CDR3 is TGTGCCAGCAGCTTACAGGGATCTGGAAACACCATATATTTT.

The chain is built from TRBV7-2 and TRBJ2-1, with 8 bases lining up with TRBD2. V gave up 7 bases and J gave up 4 bases; unmatched junction bases: 6. Looked up from germline, CDR1 is SGHTA and CDR2 is FQGNSA. The CDR3 loop spans 14 amino acids. The CDR3 DNA sequence: TGTGCCAGCAAAACTAGCGGACAATACAATGAGCAGTTCTTC. Protein sequence: CASKTSGQYNEQFF.

V and J are TRBV11-2 and TRBJ1-1; 7 bases are a match to TRBD1. Germline CDR1 reads SGHAT; CDR2 reads FQNNGV. The CDR3 totals 15 residues. V lost 4 bases, J lost 5 bases, and 10 bases stayed unmatched. The CDR3 coding sequence is TGTGCCAGCAGCTCACAGGGGTCACGGAGAACTGAAGCTTTCTTT. This translates into CASSSQGSRRTEAFF.

V usage is TRBV4-1 and J usage is TRBJ1-4, with D possibly TRBD1 on 5 matching bases. CDR3 length equals 20 residues. The germline V gene encodes CDR1 MGHRA and CDR2 YSYEKL. Trimming left V 5 bases short and J 0 bases short, with 25 bases between. The CDR3 region has the DNA TGCGCCAGCAGCGAAAGGAGTTTCGGGGACGGGGGGTCAACTAATGAAAAACTGTTTTTT. It encodes CASSERSFGDGGSTNEKLFF.

The CDR3 protein is CASQTGNTEAFF. The DNA for the CDR3 is TGTGCCAGTCAAACAGGGAACACTGAAGCTTTCTTT. The chain links TRBV7-9 to TRBJ1-1; D perhaps matches TRBD1 (5 bases). The V gene's germline CDR1 is SEHNR and CDR2 FQNEAQ (reference sequence). Trimming pared 9 bases from V and 1 base from J, leaving 9 bases between. The length of the CDR3 is 12 residues.

The CDR3 loop reads CAITQSLNTEAFF. CDR3 in DNA: TGTGCCATCACCCAGTCACTAAACACTGAAGCTTTCTTT. The chain uses TRBV10-3 and TRBJ1-1; D uncertain. V lost 7 bases and J 2 bases, leaving 11 bases between the germline ends. The CDR3 has 13 residues. The germline V gene has CDR1 ENHRY and CDR2 SYGVKD.

This chain links TRBV6-4 with TRBJ2-3; D may be TRBD1 (5 bases). This CDR3 region has 15 residues. In germline, CDR1 is MRHNA, CDR2 SNTAGT. V was clipped by 3 bases and J by 3 bases, with 13 bases between them. The CDR3 nucleotides read TGTGCCAGCAGTGAGGGGCAGTTCGGTACAGATACGCAGTATTTT. Translating gives CASSEGQFGTDTQYF.

The chain combines TRBV4-1 with TRBJ2-5, with D possibly TRBD2 on 7 matching bases. Germline V gene data show CDR1 as MGHRA and CDR2 as YSYEKL. The length of the CDR3 is 15 residues. Deletions cut 0 bases from V and 5 bases from J, with 13 bases between. The CDR3: CASSQDEGGEETQYF. The CDR3 DNA is TGCGCCAGCAGCCAAGATGAAGGGGGGGAGGAGACCCAGTACTTC.

The chain combines TRBV5-1 with TRBJ1-1, with D unclear. The ends were cut back, 5 bases at V and 1 base at J, with 3 bases in the middle. Per germline, CDR1 SGHRS and CDR2 YFSETQ. CDR3 length: 11 residues. The CDR3, as DNA: TGCGCCAGCAGACAGAACACTGAAGCTTTCTTT. Protein product: CASRQNTEAFF.

The chain combines TRBV5-4 with TRBJ2-1; D ambiguous. Germline V gene sequence: CDR1 SGHNT, CDR2 YYREEE (reference sequence). This CDR3 spans 13 amino acids. V was clipped by 2 bases and J by 15 bases, with 18 bases between them. CDR3 DNA: TGTGCCAGCAGCTTTGGGCCCCTGGTAAAGTGGTTCTTC. It is translated as CASSFGPLVKWFF.

This chain joins TRBV28 and TRBJ2-7, with 8 nucleotides matching TRBD1. The ends lost 7 bases at V and 3 bases at J; junction bases unmatched: 8. The CDR3 runs to 14 residues. The V gene's germline CDR1 is MDHEN and CDR2 SYDVKM. The DNA for the CDR3 is TGTGCCAGCACAACAGGGGGTTCCCTCTACGAGCAGTACTTC. As protein: CASTTGGSLYEQYF.

The V and J genes are TRBV6-5 and TRBJ1-2; 9 bases align to TRBD1. Trimming cost V 7 bases and J 8 bases; bases outside gene matches: 8. The germline V gene has CDR1 MNHEY and CDR2 SVGAGI. There are 13 residues in the CDR3. For the CDR3, the DNA is TGTGCCAGCACAACCGGGACAGGGATCGGCTACACCTTC. Its translation is CASTTGTGIGYTF.